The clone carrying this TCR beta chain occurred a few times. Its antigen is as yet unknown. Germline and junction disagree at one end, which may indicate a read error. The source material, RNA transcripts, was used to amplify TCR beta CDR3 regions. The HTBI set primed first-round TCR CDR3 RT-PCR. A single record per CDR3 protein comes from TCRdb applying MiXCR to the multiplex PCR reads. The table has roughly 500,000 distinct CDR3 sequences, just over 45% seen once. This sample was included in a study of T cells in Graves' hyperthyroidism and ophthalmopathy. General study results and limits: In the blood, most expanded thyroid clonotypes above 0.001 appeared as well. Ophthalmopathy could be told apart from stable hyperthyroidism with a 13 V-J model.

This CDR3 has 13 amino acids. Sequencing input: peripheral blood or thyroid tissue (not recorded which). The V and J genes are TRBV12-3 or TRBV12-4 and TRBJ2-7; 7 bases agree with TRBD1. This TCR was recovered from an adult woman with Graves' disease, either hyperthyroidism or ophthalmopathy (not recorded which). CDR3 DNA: TGTGCCAGCAGTCGGGACAGTTCCTACGGGCAGTACTTC. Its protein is CASSRDSSYGQYF.